These 19 T cell receptor beta chains were all obtained from the same sample, sequenced in a study of beta chain features in type 1 diabetes. The investigators reverse transcribed all of the isolated RNA, so they sequenced expressed TCRB transcripts. Some clones are missing from TCRdb's copy, which holds only in-frame ones; the method was immunoSEQ multiplex PCR. The sample lists 250,000 to 300,000 clones; 8% were seen once. The sequenced sample consisted of central memory CD4+ T cells from blood. Receptor source: a woman under 30 in good health.

This clone was picked up a small number of times. An end of the junction does not agree with germline; a read error may underlie this. The chain couples TRBV28 to TRBJ1-5; no definite D call. The CDR3 length is 14 residues. The germline V gene encodes CDR1 MDHEN and CDR2 SYDVKM. As DNA, the CDR3 is TGTGCCAGCAGCTCGGGTCTAAGGCTTCAGGCCCAGCATTTT. It codes for CASSSGLRLQAQHF.

The chain joins TRBV7-9 to TRBJ2-3; TRBD1 is a possible D gene (6 bases). Germline values: CDR1 SEHNR, CDR2 FQNEAQ (reference sequence). This CDR3 is built from 11 residues. The V end was cut by 11 bases, the J end by 6 bases, with 12 bases between. The CDR3 protein is CAGGIRDTQYF. CDR3 nucleotide sequence: TGTGCCGGGGGCATTCGGGATACGCAGTATTTT.

In its sample, this clone was seen a few times. The chain uses TRBV4-3 and TRBJ1-2; the D is unclear. This CDR3 comprises 14 residues. Trimming cost V 0 bases and J 7 bases, with 12 bases left between them. Looked up from germline, CDR1 is LGHNA and CDR2 is YSLEER. CDR3 sequence: CASSQDVAGSGYTF. CDR3 nucleotide sequence: TGCGCCAGCAGCCAAGATGTTGCCGGGAGTGGCTACACCTTC.

There are a few counts of this clone. The chain is built from TRBV7-2 and TRBJ1-5, with D unresolved. Germline V gene data show CDR1 as SGHTA and CDR2 as FQGNSA. Trimming took off 4 bases at V and 5 bases at J, with 12 bases between the two ends. This CDR3 is 14 amino acids long. CDR3 protein: CASSSVSSDQPQHF. CDR3 bases: TGTGCCAGCAGCTCGGTAAGCTCGGATCAGCCCCAGCATTTT.

There are a few counts of this clone. This chain links TRBV18 with TRBJ1-1; a weak D match, TRBD1 (5 bases). The ends were cut back, 5 bases at V and 5 bases at J, with 18 bases in the middle. This CDR3 comprises 15 residues. Per the germline V gene, CDR1 is KGHSH and CDR2 is LQKENI. The CDR3 nucleotides read TGTGCCAGCTCAACAGCAAGGGGATCGGGGACTGAAGCTTTCTTT. This sequence encodes CASSTARGSGTEAFF.

This clone was observed a few times. The rearrangement joins TRBV9 to TRBJ2-5; 15 positions match TRBD2. The V and J ends lost 3 bases and 5 bases, in that order; junction bases with no gene match: 5. This CDR3 contains 16 residues. CDR1 SGDLS and CDR2 YYNGEE come from the germline V gene. CDR3 in amino acids: CASSGGLAGGVETQYF. The CDR3 region has the DNA TGTGCCAGCAGCGGCGGACTAGCGGGAGGGGTCGAGACCCAGTACTTC.

The chain joins TRBV29-1 to TRBJ1-2, with 8 positions matching TRBD1. V shed 6 bases and J 7 bases; nucleotides not matched to a gene: 7. This CDR3 has 12 residues. CDR1 is SQVTM, CDR2 ANQGSEA, per germline. The CDR3 sequence: CSVHRGGSGYTF. Written as DNA, the CDR3 is TGCAGCGTCCACAGGGGGGGTTCTGGCTACACCTTC. Filled out from reference TRBV29-1 and TRBJ1-2, the complete variable domain reads SAVISQKPSRDICQRGTSLTIQCQVDSQVTMMFWYRQQPGQSLTLIATANQGSEATYESGFVIDKFPISRPNLTFSTLTVSNMSPEDSSIYLCSVHRGGSGYTFGSGTRLTVV.

This clone was picked up many times. The chain combines TRBV2 with TRBJ2-1; TRBD1 matches at 7 bases. V was clipped by 7 bases and J by 4 bases; unmatched bases: 4. Looked up from germline, CDR1 is SNHLY and CDR2 is FYNNEI. This CDR3 has 13 residues. The chain's CDR3 is CASKTGIYNEQFF. In nucleotides, the CDR3 is TGTGCCAGCAAGACAGGGATTTACAATGAGCAGTTCTTC.

This chain connects TRBV7-9 to TRBJ1-1; D is undetermined. This CDR3 has 13 residues. The V gene lost 5 bases and the J gene lost 1 base, with 8 bases spanning the gap. Germline assignment: CDR1 SEHNR and CDR2 FQNEAQ (reference sequence). The CDR3: CASSRAANTEAFF. The CDR3 DNA reads as TGTGCCAGCAGCCGGGCCGCGAACACTGAAGCTTTCTTT. The whole variable domain, filled in from reference TRBV7-9 and TRBJ1-1, reads DTGVSQNPRHKITKRGQNVTFRCDPISEHNRLYWYRQTLGQGPEFLTYFQNEAQLEKSRLLSDRFSAERPKGSFSTLEIQRTEQGDSAMYLCASSRAANTEAFFGQGTRLTVV.

This clone was counted ten times or more. Other DNA sequences from this sample encode an identical CDR3 as well. The rearrangement uses TRBV12-5 and TRBJ2-1; D not resolved. The ends were cut back, 3 bases at V and 9 bases at J, with 9 bases in the middle. The V gene's germline CDR1 is LGHNT and CDR2 FRNRAP. The length of the CDR3 is 12 residues. The CDR3 bases are TGTGCTAGTGGTTTTGAGGTTGGTGAGCAGTTCTTC. Protein sequence: CASGFEVGEQFF.

The CDR3 here is CASSQVAGHQETQYF. The CDR3 coding sequence is TGTGCCAGCAGCCAGGTAGCGGGGCACCAAGAGACCCAGTACTTC. The gene calls are TRBV14 and TRBJ2-5, with 8 bases aligning to TRBD2. Unmatched junction bases numbered 3, after V lost 3 bases and J lost 0 bases. This CDR3 contains 15 residues. Per the germline V gene, CDR1 is SGHDN and CDR2 is FVKESK.

This clone has at least ten counts. The chain employs TRBV7-9 and TRBJ2-5, with no clear D. Germline lookup yields CDR1 SEHNR and CDR2 FQNEAQ (reference sequence). Trimming cost V 6 bases and J 4 bases, with 30 bases left between them. There are 19 residues in the CDR3. The DNA for the CDR3 is TGTGCCAGCAGACGCACCGGCGGATTGGCCCCCGGGCAGAGAGAGACCCAGTACTTC. It codes for CASRRTGGLAPGQRETQYF.

This clone was seen ten or more times. The V and J genes are TRBV15 and TRBJ2-5; D gene uncertain. V dropped 3 bases and J dropped 6 bases, with 8 bases sitting between them. Per germline, CDR1 LNHNV and CDR2 YYDKDF (reference sequence). CDR3 length: 12 residues. This CDR3 reads CATSSDHQTQYF. CDR3 nucleotides: TGTGCCACCAGCAGTGACCACCAGACCCAGTACTTC. Full variable domain (rest looked up from reference TRBV15 and TRBJ2-5): DAMVIQNPRYQVTQFGKPVTLSCSQTLNHNVMYWYQQKSSQAPKLLFHYYDKDFNNEADTPDNFQSRRPNTSFCFLDIRSPGLGDTAMYLCATSSDHQTQYFGPGTRLLVL.

As regards this clone: At one of its ends the junction is not consistent with the germline gene, which may arise from a read error. This chain joins TRBV5-4 and TRBJ1-1, with D uncertain. The CDR3 is 15 amino acids. Germline CDR1 reads SGHNT; CDR2 reads YYREEE (reference sequence). The CDR3 region has the DNA TGCGCCAGCAGCCAAGGAGGCAGGCTGAACACTGAAGCTTTCTTT. Translating it yields CASSQGGRLNTEAFF. The variable domain in full, with the rest retrieved from reference TRBV5-4 and TRBJ1-1, is ETGVTQSPTHLIKTRGQQVTLRCSSQSGHNTVSWYQQALGQGPQFIFQYYREEENGRGNFPPRFSGLQFPNYSSELNVNALELDDSALYLCASSQGGRLNTEAFFGQGTRLTVV.

This clone was counted only a few times. This chain joins TRBV29-1 and TRBJ1-1; 11 nucleotides agree with TRBD1. Germline V gene lookup returns CDR1 SQVTM and CDR2 ANQGSEA. CDR3 length: 14 amino acids. The V gene end was trimmed by 1 base and the J gene end by 4 bases; junction bases not matched to a gene: 2. The CDR3, as DNA: TGCAGCGTTGAAGGAGGGACAGGGGGCACTGAAGCTTTCTTT. This sequence encodes CSVEGGTGGTEAFF.

The rearrangement joins TRBV7-2 to TRBJ2-3, with TRBD2 as a possible D gene (6 bases). The V end lost 6 bases, the J end lost 0 bases, and 10 bases lay between the germline ends. The V gene's germline CDR1 is SGHTA and CDR2 FQGNSA. The CDR3 consists of 14 residues. CDR3 nucleotides: TGTGCCAGCAGTTCCGGGACTAGCACAGATACGCAGTATTTT. This codes for CASSSGTSTDTQYF.

In this sample, this clone turned up many times. J is TRBJ2-2 and V is TRBV19; unclear D gene. The CDR3 is 13 residues long. The germline V gene has CDR1 LNHDA and CDR2 SQIVND (reference sequence). Between the trimmed V and J ends, which lost 1 base and 5 bases, there was a span of 5 bases. CDR3 region: CASSIVETGELFF. In nucleotides, the CDR3 is TGTGCCAGTAGTATAGTAGAGACCGGGGAGCTGTTTTTT.

There are many counts of this clone. The chain is built from TRBV13 and TRBJ2-1; D uncertain. V was cut by 5 bases and J by 8 bases, with 13 bases left in between. CDR1 PRHDT and CDR2 FYEKMQ come from the germline V gene (reference sequence). CDR3 size: 13 residues. CDR3 amino acids: CASSLRPEDEQFF. The CDR3 nucleotides are TGTGCCAGCAGCCTCAGACCCGAAGATGAGCAGTTCTTC.

This chain joins TRBV5-1 and TRBJ2-3, with D uncertain. The CDR3 spans 15 residues. Germline V gene lookup returns CDR1 SGHRS and CDR2 YFSETQ. The V end was cut by 0 bases, the J end by 0 bases, with 8 bases between. The CDR3 here is CASSLANPSTDTQYF. In nucleotides, the CDR3 is TGCGCCAGCAGCTTGGCTAACCCTAGCACAGATACGCAGTATTTT.